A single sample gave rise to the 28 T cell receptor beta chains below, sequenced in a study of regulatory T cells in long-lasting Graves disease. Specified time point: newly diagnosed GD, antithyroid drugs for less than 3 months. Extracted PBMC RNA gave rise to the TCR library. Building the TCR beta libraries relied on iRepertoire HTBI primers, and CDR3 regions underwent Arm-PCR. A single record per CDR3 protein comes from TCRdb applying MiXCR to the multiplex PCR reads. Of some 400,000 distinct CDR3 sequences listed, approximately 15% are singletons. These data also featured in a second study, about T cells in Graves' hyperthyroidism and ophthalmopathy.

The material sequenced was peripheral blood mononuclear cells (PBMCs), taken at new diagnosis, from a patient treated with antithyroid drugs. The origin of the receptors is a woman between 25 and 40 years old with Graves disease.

The CDR3 is CANQEREGREQFF. The DNA of the CDR3 is TGTGCCAACCAAGAGCGGGAGGGCAGAGAGCAGTTCTTC. The chain joins TRBV10-3 to TRBJ2-1, with TRBD2 matching over 10 bases. Trimming at V came to 10 bases and at J to 10 bases, leaving 10 bases not matched to a gene. The germline V gene has CDR1 ENHRY and CDR2 SYGVKD. CDR3 length: 13 amino acids.

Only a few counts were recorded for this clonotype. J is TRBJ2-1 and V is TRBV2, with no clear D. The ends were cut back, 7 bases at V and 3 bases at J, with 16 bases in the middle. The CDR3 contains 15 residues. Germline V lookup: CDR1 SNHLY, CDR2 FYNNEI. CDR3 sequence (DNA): TGTGCCAGCACCCTTGGTGCACTGTACTACAATGAGCAGTTCTTC. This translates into CASTLGALYYNEQFF.

This chain's CDR3 is CASSPGQGAGAFF. In nucleotides, the CDR3 is TGTGCCAGCAGCCCGGGACAGGGGGCAGGAGCTTTCTTT. The chain combines TRBV2 with TRBJ1-1, with TRBD1 matching 12 bases. The CDR3 contains 13 residues. With 6 bases clipped from V and 10 bases from J, the junction kept 6 bases outside the gene matches. Per the germline V gene, CDR1 is SNHLY and CDR2 is FYNNEI. Using reference TRBV2 and TRBJ1-1 for the parts outside the CDR3, the full variable domain is EPEVTQTPSHQVTQMGQEVILRCVPISNHLYFYWYRQILGQKVEFLVSFYNNEISEKSEIFDDQFSVERPDGSNFTLKIRSTKLEDSAMYFCASSPGQGAGAFFGQGTRLTVV.

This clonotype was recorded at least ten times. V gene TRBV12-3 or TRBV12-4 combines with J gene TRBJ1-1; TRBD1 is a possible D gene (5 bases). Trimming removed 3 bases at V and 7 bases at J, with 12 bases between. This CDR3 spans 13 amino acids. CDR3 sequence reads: CASSFASGFEAFF. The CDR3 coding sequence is TGTGCCAGCAGTTTTGCCTCAGGGTTTGAAGCTTTCTTT.

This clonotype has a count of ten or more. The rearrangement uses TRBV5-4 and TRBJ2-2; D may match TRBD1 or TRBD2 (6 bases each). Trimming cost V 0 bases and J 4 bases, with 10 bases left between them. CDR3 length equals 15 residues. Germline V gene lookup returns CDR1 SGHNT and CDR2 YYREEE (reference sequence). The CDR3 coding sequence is TGTGCCAGCAGCTTGGGGGGGGCTGGCACCGGGGAGCTGTTTTTT. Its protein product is CASSLGGAGTGELFF. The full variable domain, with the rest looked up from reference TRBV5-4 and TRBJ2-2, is ETGVTQSPTHLIKTRGQQVTLRCSSQSGHNTVSWYQQALGQGPQFIFQYYREEENGRGNFPPRFSGLQFPNYSSELNVNALELDDSALYLCASSLGGAGTGELFFGEGSRLTVL.

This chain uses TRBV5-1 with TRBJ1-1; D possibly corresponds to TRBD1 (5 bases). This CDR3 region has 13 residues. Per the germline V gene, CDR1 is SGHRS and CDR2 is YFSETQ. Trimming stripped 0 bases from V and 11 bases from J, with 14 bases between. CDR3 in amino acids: CASSLGFPGVAFF. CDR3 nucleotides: TGCGCCAGCAGCTTGGGTTTCCCGGGGGTGGCTTTCTTT.

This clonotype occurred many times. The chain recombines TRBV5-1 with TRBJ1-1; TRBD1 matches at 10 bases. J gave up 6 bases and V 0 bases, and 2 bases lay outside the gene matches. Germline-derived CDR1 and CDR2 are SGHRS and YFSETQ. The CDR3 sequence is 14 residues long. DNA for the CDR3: TGCGCCAGCAGCTTGGTTGGGACAGGGGCTGAAGCTTTCTTT. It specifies CASSLVGTGAEAFF.

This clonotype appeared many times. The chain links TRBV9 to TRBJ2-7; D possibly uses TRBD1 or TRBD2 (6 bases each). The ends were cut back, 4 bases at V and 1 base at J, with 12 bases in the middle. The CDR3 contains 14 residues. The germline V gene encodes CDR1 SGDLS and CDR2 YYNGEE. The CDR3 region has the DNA TGTGCCAGCAGCCCCAAAGGGGGGTCCTACGAGCAGTACTTC. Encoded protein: CASSPKGGSYEQYF.

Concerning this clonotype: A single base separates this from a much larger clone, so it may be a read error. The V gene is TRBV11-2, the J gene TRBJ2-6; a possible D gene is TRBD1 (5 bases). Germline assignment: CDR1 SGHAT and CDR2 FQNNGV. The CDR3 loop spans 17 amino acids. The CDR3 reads CASSLVGSSSGANVLAF. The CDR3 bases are TGTGCCAGCAGCTTAGTGGGGTCAAGCTCTGGGGCCAACGTCCTGGCTTTC. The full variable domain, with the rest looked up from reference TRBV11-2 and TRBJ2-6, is EAGVAQSPRYKIIEKRQSVAFWCNPISGHATLYWYQQILGQGPKLLIQFQNNGVVDDSQLPKDRFSAERLKGVDSTLKIQPAKLEDSAVYLCASSLVGSSSGANVLAFGAGSRLTVL.

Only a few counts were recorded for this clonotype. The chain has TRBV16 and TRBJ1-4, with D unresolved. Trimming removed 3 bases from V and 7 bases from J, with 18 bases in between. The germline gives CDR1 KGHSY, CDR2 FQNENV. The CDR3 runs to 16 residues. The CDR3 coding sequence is TGTGCCAGCAGCCAGTCTATCACGGAGGCAACTGAAAAACTGTTTTTT. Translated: CASSQSITEATEKLFF.

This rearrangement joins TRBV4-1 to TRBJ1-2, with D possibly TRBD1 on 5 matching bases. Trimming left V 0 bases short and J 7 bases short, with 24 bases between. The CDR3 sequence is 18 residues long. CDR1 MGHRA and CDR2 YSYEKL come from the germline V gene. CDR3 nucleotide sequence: TGCGCCAGCAGCCAAGATTTGGGGGGACTGATAAGGGCTGTTGGCTACACCTTC. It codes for CASSQDLGGLIRAVGYTF.

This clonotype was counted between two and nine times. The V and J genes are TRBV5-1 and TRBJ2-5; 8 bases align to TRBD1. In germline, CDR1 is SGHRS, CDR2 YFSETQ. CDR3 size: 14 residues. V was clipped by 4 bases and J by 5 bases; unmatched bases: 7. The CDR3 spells CASSPYRGYETQYF. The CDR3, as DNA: TGCGCCAGCAGCCCATACAGGGGGTACGAGACCCAGTACTTC.

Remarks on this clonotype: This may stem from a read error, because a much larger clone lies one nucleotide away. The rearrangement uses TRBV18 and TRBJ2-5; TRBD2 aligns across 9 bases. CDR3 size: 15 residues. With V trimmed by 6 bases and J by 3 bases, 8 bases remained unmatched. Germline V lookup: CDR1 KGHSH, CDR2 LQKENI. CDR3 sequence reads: CASSESRLAEETQYF. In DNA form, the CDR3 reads TGTGCCAGCTCGGAGAGCAGACTAGCGGAAGAGACCCAGTACTTC. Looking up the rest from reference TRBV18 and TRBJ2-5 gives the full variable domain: NAGVMQNPRHLVRRRGQEARLRCSPMKGHSHVYWYRQLPEEGLKFMVYLQKENIIDESGMPKERFSAEFPKEGPSILRIQQVVRGDSAAYFCASSESRLAEETQYFGPGTRLLVL.

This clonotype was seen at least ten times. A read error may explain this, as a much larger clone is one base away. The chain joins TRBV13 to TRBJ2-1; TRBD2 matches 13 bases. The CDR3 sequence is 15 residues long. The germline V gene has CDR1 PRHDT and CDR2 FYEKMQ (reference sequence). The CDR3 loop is CASSIGLAGVNEQFF. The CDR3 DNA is TGTGCCAGCAGCATAGGACTAGCGGGAGTCAATGAGCAGTTCTTC.

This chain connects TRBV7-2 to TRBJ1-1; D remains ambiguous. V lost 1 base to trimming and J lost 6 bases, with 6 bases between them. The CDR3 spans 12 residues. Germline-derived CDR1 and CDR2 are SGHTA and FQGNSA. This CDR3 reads CASSLDWAEAFF. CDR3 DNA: TGTGCCAGCAGCTTAGATTGGGCTGAAGCTTTCTTT.

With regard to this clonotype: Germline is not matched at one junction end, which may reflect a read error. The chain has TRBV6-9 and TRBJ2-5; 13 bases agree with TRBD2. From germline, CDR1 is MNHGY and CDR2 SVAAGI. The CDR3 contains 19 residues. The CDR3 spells CVSSYRPRGLAGVQETQYF. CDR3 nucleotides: TGTGTCAGCAGTTACCGGCCCCGCGGACTAGCGGGGGTCCAAGAGACCCAGTACTTC.

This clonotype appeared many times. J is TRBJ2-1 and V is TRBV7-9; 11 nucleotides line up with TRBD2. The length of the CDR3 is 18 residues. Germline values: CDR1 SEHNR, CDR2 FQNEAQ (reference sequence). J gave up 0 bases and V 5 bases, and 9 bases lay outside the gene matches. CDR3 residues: CASSHLAGGSHSYNEQFF. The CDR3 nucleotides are TGTGCCAGCAGCCATCTAGCGGGAGGATCCCACTCCTACAATGAGCAGTTCTTC.

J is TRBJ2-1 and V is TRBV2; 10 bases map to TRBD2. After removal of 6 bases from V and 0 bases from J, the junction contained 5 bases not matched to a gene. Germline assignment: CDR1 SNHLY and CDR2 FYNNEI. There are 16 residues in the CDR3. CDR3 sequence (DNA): TGTGCCAGCAGACTAGCGGGGCGAAGCTCCTACAATGAGCAGTTCTTC. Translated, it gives CASRLAGRSSYNEQFF.

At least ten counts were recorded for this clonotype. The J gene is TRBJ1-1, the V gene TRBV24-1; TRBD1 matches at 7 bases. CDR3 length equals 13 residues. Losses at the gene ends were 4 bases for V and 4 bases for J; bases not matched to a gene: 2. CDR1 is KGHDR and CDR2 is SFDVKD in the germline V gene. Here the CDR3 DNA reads TGTGCCACCAGTGAGCGACAGGGCACTGAAGCTTTCTTT. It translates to CATSERQGTEAFF.

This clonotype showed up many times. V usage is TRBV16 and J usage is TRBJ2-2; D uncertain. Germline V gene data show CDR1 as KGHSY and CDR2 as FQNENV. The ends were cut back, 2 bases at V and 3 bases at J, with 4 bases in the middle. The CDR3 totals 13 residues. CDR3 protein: CASSQRDTGELFF. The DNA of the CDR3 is TGTGCCAGCAGCCAACGTGACACCGGGGAGCTGTTTTTT.

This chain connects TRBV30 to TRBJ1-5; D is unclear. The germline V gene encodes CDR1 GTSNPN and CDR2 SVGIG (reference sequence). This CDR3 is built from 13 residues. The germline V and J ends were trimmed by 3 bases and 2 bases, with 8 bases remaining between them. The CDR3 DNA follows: TGTGCCTGGAGGGAACGAGGCAATCAGCCCCAGCATTTT. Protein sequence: CAWRERGNQPQHF.

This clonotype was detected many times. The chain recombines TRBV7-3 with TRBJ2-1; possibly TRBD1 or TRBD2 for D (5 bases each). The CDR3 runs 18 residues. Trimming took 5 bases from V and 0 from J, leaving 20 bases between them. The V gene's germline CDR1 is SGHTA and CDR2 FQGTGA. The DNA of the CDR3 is TGTGCCAGCAGCGGCCTGTCACGAGGGGCCAGCTCCTACAATGAGCAGTTCTTC. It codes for CASSGLSRGASSYNEQFF.

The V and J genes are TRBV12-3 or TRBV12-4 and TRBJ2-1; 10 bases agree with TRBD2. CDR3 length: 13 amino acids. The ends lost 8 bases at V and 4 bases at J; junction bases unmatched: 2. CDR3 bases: TGTGCCAGCCTAGCGGGAGAGTACAATGAGCAGTTCTTC. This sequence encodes CASLAGEYNEQFF.

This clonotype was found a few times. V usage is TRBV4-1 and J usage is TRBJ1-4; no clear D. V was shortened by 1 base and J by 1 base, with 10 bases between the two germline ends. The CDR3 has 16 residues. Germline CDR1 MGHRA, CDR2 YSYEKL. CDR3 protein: CASSQGRIGTNEKLFF. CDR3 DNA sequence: TGCGCCAGCAGCCAAGGGAGAATCGGAACTAATGAAAAACTGTTTTTT.

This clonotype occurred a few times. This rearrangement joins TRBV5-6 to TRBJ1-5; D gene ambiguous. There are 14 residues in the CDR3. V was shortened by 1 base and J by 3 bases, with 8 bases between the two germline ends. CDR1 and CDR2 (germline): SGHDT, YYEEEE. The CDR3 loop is CASSLRRYNQPQHF. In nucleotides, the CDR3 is TGTGCCAGCAGCTTGAGAAGGTACAATCAGCCCCAGCATTTT.

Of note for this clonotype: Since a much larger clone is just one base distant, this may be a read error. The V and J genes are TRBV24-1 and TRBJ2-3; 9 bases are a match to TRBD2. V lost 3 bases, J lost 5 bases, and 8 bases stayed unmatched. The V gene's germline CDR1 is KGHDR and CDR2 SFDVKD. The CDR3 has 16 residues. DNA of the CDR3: TGTGCCACCAGTGATCCTGCTAGCGGGGCCCGAGATACGCAGTATTTT. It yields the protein CATSDPASGARDTQYF.

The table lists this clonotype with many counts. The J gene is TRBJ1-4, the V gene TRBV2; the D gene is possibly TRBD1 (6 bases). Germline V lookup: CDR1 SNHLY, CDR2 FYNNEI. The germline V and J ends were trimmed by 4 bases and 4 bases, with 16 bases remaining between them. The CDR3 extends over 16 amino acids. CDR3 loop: CASSGSSGASNEKLFF. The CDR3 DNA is TGTGCCAGCAGTGGATCTTCAGGGGCTAGTAATGAAAAACTGTTTTTT.

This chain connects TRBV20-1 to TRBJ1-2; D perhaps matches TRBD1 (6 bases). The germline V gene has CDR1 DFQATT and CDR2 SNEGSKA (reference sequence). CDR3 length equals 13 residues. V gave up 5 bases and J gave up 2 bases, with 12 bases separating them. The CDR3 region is CSAPSRGNYGYTF. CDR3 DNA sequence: TGCAGTGCTCCCTCCAGGGGAAACTATGGCTACACCTTC.